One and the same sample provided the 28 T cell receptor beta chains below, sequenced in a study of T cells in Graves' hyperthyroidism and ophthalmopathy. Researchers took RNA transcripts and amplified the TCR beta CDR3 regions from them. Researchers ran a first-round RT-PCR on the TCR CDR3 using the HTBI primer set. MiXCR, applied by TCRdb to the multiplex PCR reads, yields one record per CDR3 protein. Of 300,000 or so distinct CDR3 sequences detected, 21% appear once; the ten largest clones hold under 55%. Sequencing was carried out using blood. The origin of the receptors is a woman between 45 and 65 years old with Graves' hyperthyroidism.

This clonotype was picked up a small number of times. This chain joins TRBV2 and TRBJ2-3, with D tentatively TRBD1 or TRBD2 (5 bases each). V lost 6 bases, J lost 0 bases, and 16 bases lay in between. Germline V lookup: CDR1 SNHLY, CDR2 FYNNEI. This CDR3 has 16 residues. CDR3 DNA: TGTGCCAGCAGAGATGGTTGGGGGTATAGCACAGATACGCAGTATTTT. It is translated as CASRDGWGYSTDTQYF.

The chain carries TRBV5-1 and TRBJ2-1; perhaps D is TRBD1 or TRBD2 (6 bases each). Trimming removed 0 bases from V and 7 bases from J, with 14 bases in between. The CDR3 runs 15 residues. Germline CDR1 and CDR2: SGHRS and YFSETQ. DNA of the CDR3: TGCGCCAGCAGCTTGGGTGGGGGGCGCGGGAATGAGCAGTTCTTC. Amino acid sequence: CASSLGGGRGNEQFF.

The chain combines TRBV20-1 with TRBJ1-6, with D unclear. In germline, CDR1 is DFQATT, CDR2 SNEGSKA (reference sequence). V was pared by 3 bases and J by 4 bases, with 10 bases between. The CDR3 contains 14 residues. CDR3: CSASRTQYNSPLHF. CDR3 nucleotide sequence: TGCAGTGCTAGTCGCACCCAGTATAATTCACCCCTCCACTTT.

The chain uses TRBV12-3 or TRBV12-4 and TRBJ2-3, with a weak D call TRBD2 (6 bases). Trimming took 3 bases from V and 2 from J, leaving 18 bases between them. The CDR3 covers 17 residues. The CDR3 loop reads CASSFGGFDADTDTQYF. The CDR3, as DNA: TGTGCCAGCAGTTTTGGGGGGTTTGATGCTGACACAGATACGCAGTATTTT.

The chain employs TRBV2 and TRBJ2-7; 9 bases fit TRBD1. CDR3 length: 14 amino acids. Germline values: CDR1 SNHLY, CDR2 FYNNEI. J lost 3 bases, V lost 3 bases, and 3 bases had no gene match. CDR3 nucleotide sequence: TGTGCCAGCAGTGAGGACAGGGGAGACTACGAGCAGTACTTC. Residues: CASSEDRGDYEQYF.

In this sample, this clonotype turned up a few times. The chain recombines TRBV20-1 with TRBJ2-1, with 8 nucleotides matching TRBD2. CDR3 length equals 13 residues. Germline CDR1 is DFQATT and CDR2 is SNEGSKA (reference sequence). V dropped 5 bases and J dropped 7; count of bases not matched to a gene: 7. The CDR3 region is CSARLAGPNEQFF. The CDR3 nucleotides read TGCAGTGCTCGGCTAGCGGGTCCTAATGAGCAGTTCTTC.

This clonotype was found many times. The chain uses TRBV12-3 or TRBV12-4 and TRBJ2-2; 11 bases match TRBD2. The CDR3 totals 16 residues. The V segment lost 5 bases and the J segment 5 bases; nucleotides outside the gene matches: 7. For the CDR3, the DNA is TGTGCCAGCAGTCACGGGACTAGCGGATCTACCGGGGAGCTGTTTTTT. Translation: CASSHGTSGSTGELFF.

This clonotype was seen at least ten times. The CDR3 DNA follows: TGTGCCAGCAGCCTCCTCACCGGGACTCCCCCCCGGTTGACGCAGTATTTT. Residues: CASSLLTGTPPRLTQYF. This chain joins TRBV7-9 and TRBJ2-3; possible D gene TRBD2, 6 bases. The CDR3 loop spans 17 amino acids. Germline lookup yields CDR1 SEHNR and CDR2 FQNEAQ (reference sequence). Trimming pared 5 bases from V and 9 bases from J, leaving 27 bases between.

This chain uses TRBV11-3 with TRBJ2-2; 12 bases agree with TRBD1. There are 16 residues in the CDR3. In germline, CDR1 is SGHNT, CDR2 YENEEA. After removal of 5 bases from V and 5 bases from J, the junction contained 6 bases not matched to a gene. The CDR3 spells CASSRGDRGRTGELFF. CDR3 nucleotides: TGTGCCAGCAGCCGGGGGGACAGGGGGCGGACCGGGGAGCTGTTTTTT.

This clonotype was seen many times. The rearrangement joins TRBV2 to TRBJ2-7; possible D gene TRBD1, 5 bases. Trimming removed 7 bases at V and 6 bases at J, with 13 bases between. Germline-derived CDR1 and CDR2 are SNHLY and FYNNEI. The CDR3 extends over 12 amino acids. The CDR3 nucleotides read TGTGCCAGCATTGGCAGGGTGGGCGAGCAGTACTTC. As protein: CASIGRVGEQYF.

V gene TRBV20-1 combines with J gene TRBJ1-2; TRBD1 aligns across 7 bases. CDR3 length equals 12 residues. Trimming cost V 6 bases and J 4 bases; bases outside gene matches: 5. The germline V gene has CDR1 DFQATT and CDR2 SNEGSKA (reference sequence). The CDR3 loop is CSAGDRVYGYTF. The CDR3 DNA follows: TGCAGTGCCGGTGACAGGGTCTATGGCTACACCTTC.

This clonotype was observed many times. The chain's CDR3 is CASSLERGYSPLHF. Here the CDR3 DNA reads TGTGCCAGCAGCTTGGAAAGGGGTTATTCACCCCTCCACTTT. The chain uses TRBV5-5 and TRBJ1-6, with a weak D call TRBD1 (5 bases). The CDR3 sequence is 14 residues long. Trimming removed 0 bases at V and 8 bases at J, with 9 bases between. Germline-derived CDR1 and CDR2 are SGHKS and YYEKEE (reference sequence).

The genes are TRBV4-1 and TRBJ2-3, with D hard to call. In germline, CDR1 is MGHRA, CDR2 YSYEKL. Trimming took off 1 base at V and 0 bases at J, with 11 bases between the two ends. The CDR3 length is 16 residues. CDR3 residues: CASSQVGPPSTDTQYF. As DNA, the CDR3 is TGCGCCAGCAGCCAAGTCGGACCGCCGAGCACAGATACGCAGTATTTT.

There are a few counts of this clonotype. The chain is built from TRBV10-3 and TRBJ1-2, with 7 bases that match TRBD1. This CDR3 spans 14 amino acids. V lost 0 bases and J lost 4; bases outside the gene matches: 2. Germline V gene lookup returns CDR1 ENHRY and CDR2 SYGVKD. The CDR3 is CAISESTGSYGYTF. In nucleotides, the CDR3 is TGTGCCATCAGTGAGTCGACAGGGTCCTATGGCTACACCTTC.

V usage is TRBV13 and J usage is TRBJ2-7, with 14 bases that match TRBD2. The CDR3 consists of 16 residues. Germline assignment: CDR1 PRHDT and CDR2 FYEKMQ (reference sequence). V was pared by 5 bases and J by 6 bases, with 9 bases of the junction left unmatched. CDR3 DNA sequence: TGTGCCAGCAGCCCACGAGGGACTAGCGGGAGTATCGAGCAGTACTTC. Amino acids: CASSPRGTSGSIEQYF.

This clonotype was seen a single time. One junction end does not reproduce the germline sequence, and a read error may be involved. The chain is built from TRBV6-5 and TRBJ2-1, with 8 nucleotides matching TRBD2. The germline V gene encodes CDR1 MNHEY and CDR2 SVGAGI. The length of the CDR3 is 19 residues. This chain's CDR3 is CASGYPQNQAGETSNEQFF. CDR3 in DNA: TGTGCCAGCGGTTACCCCCAAAATCAAGCGGGAGAAACCTCCAATGAGCAGTTCTTC.

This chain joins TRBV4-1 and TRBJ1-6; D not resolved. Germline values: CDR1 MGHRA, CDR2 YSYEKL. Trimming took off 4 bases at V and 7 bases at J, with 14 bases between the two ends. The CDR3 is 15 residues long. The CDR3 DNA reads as TGCGCCAGCAGCCGCCTCAAGATAGGCAATTCACCCCTCCACTTT. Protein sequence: CASSRLKIGNSPLHF.

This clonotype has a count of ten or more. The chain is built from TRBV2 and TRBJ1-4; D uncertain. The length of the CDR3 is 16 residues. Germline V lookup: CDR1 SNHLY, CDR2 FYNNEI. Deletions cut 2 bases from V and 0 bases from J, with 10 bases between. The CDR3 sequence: CASSETKWATNEKLFF. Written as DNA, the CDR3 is TGTGCCAGCAGTGAAACAAAATGGGCAACTAATGAAAAACTGTTTTTT.

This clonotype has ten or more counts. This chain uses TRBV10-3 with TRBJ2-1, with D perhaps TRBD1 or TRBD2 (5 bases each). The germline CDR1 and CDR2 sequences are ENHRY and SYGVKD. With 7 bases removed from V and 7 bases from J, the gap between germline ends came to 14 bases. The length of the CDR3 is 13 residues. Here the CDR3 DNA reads TGTGCCATCAACCGGGACCTACAGAATGAGCAGTTCTTC. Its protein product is CAINRDLQNEQFF.

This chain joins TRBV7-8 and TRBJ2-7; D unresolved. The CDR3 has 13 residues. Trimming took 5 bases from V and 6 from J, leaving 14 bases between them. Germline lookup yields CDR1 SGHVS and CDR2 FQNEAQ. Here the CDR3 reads CASSTTRLGEQYF. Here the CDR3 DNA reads TGTGCCAGCAGCACCACGAGGTTGGGCGAGCAGTACTTC. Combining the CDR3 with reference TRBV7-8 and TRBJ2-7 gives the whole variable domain GAGVSQSPRYKVAKRGQDVALRCDPISGHVSLFWYQQALGQGPEFLTYFQNEAQLDKSGLPSDRFFAERPEGSVSTLKIQRTQQEDSAVYLCASSTTRLGEQYFGPGTRLTVT.

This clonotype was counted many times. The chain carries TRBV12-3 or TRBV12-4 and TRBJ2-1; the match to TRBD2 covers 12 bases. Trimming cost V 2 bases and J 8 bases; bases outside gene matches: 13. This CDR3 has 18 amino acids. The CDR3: CASSLSHPRTSGVDEQFF. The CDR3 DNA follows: TGTGCCAGCAGTTTATCTCATCCCAGGACTAGCGGGGTAGATGAGCAGTTCTTC.

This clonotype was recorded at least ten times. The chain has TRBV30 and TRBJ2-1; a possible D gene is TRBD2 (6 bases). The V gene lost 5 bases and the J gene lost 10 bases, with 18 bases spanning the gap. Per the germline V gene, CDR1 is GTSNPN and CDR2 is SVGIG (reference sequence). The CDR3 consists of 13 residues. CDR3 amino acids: CAWGKSGRAEQFF. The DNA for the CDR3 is TGTGCCTGGGGAAAGTCCGGGAGAGCCGAGCAGTTCTTC.

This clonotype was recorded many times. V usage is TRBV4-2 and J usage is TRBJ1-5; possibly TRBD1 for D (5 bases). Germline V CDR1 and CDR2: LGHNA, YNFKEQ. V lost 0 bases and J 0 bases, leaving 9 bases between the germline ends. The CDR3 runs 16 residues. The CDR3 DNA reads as TGTGCCAGCAGCCAAGAGGGGCAGAATAGCAATCAGCCCCAGCATTTT. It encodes CASSQEGQNSNQPQHF.

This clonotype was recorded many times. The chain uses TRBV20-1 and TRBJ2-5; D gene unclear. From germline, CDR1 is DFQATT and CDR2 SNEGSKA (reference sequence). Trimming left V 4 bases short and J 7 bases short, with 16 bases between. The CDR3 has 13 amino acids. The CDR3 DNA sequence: TGCAGTGCTAAAAGAGCCTACCGAGGGACCCAGTACTTC. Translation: CSAKRAYRGTQYF.

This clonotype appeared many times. The CDR3 spells CASTLGGSGDEQYF. CDR3 bases: TGCGCCAGCACCTTAGGGGGAAGCGGGGACGAGCAGTACTTC. The rearrangement uses TRBV5-1 and TRBJ2-7, with a tentative D call TRBD2 (7 bases). Per germline, CDR1 SGHRS and CDR2 YFSETQ. This CDR3 is built from 14 residues. The V end was cut by 6 bases, the J end by 5 bases, with 18 bases between.

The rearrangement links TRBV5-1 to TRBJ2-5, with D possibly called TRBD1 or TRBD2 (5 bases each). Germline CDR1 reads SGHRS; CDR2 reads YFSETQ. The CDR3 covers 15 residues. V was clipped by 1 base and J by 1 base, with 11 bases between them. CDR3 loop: CASSLISGTQETQYF. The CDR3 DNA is TGCGCCAGCAGCTTGATATCAGGGACCCAAGAGACCCAGTACTTC. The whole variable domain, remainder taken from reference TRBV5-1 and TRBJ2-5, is KAGVTQTPRYLIKTRGQQVTLSCSPISGHRSVSWYQQTPGQGLQFLFEYFSETQRNKGNFPGRFSGRQFSNSRSEMNVSTLELGDSALYLCASSLISGTQETQYFGPGTRLLVL.

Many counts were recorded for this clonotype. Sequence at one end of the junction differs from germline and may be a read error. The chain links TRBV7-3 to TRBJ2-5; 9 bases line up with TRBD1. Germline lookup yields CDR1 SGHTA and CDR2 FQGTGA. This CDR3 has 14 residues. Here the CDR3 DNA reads TGTGCCAGCAGCCTAACGGGACAGGGAGAGACCCAGTACTTC. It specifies CASSLTGQGETQYF.

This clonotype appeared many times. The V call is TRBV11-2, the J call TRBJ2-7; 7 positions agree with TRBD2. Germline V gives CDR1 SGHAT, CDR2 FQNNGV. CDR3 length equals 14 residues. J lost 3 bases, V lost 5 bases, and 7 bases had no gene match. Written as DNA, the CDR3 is TGTGCCAGCAGCCCGGAAAGCGGGAACTACGAGCAGTACTTC. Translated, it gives CASSPESGNYEQYF.